Described below is a single T cell receptor (beta chain) sequence and its context. Its recognized antigen is unknown. Per-nucleotide qualities are absent, and no much larger clonotype sits a single base away. At the DNA level, this CDR3 is encoded by other sequences in the same sample as well. The entry originates in a study of shared clonotypes between healthy human individuals (dated by TCRdb to the early 2020s). Context from the whole study: The cohort comprised a couple of women and a few men aged 18 to 49 years. For each donor, CD4 naive and CD4 memory were each run on three plates, CD8 naive on two plates, and CD8 memory on one plate. To estimate repertoire size and how much clonotypes are shared between individuals, the study performed deep sequencing of blood TCR repertoires from roughly five healthy adults. To increase sequencing depth and limit assay-specific biases, TCR repertoire library preparation and sequencing were carried out by different laboratories using diverse techniques. Per donor, leukapheresis produced somewhere between about 0.94 and 9 billion PBMCs.

Healthy HIV-negative adults with no recently reported acute infections or vaccinations were included as donors. All donors were Caucasian adults living in Nashville, Tennessee, USA. CD4+ T cells were enriched by magnetic negative selection; naive cells were then positively selected on CD45RA, and the negative fraction formed the memory subset. After blood collection by leukapheresis, PBMCs were isolated using Ficoll-Histopaque density gradient centrifugation and then cryopreserved in the vapor phase of liquid nitrogen. Analytical flow cytometry was used to check the purity and quantity of every magnetically sorted T cell population. From each sorted fraction, genomic DNA was isolated and quantified by UV absorbance on a Nanodrop 2000c. The paper's findings and limits, for the study overall: Based on pairwise subsampling, the degree of clonotype sharing among donors was expected to be affected by sequencing depth. Clonotypes shared by all four sorted-subset donors showed higher generation probabilities than non-shared clonotypes. Sharing across several donors was observed for approximately 4.6% of naive CD4, 3.5% of naive CD8, 2% to 2.5% of memory CD4, and about 0.39% of memory CD8 clonotypes. Naive subsets generally had larger estimated clonotype richness than memory subsets. Incomplete sequencing was indicated by rarefaction of sorted-subset datasets, despite the large sequencing depth. Sampling was limited to blood, and TCR repertoires in tissue likely differ from TCR repertoires in blood. The small number of donors limited the genetic and exposure-history diversity represented.

Using the deep immunoSEQ assay, TCR CDR3 regions were amplified from genomic DNA by multiplex PCR. Extracted genomic DNA from each cell subset was distributed evenly across all wells of several immunoSEQ 96-well plates, and each plate was treated as a replicate. For sorted subsets, each replicate PCR was loaded with roughly 0.2 ug genomic DNA, equivalent to some 31,000 T cell genomes. Purified libraries were quantified with a Qubit 3.0 fluorometer, sized on a Bioanalyzer 2100, and re-quantified with the KAPA Library Quantification kit. Every immunoSEQ 96-well plate was sequenced on a dedicated single-read 150-cycle Illumina NextSeq 550 flow cell. The original methods were these. Because only junctional sequences without quality scores were contained in the immunoSEQ output, filtering matching that applied to full-length reads could not be performed. Sequences were annotated with PyIR, a Python wrapper for IgBLAST v1.9, and V/J genes and CDR3 were assigned using IMGT germline references. Reads were filtered out if the reads had weak V/J assignments (E-value above 1e-6), no CDR3, stop codons, out-of-frame junctions, or ambiguous translated residues. V3J clonotypes were defined as sequences sharing an identical inferred V gene, J gene, and CDR3 amino acid sequence. To compute the percentage overlap between repertoires, the number of shared unique clonotypes was divided by the size of the smaller repertoire. Richness of each repertoire was evaluated using RTK rarefaction, the Chao1 estimator, and Recon v2.1 estimates of unobserved clonotypes. Generation probabilities for all TCRbeta clonotypes obtained by the gDNA method from several donors were computed using OLGA. TCRdb provides this immuneACCESS table in a form limited to in-frame rearrangements. Some clones are lacking; in checked studies, under half of them reflect an unresolved V gene, and why the rest are absent is not known. V and J calls and clone size are as listed in that table; D and trimming were resolved from the DNA. This sample holds roughly 1 million clones; 60% to 80% were observed only once. Nearly 1.5% of the sample comes from the top ten.

The source of this sequence is a man aged 18 to 35 in good health. The material sequenced was memory CD4+ T cells sorted from blood. In the paper's terms, the cell subset or site label means: CD45RA-negative fraction.

This receptor has the CDR3 CASSPRTSTDTQYF. In nucleotides, the sequence is TGTGCCAGCTCACCGAGGACCAGCACAGATACGCAGTATTTT. The chain uses TRBV18 and TRBJ2-3; the D gene cannot be resolved reliably. V was cut back by 3 bases and J by 0 bases, leaving a gap of 7 bases between them. The CDR3 numbers 14 residues from cysteine through phenylalanine. Left in the record is the CDR3 DNA by itself, 42 bases read in frame from the first base. Taken from the germline V gene, the CDR1 and CDR2 loops are KGHSH and LQKENI.